The 20 T cell receptor beta chains given below trace back to one sample, sequenced in a study of CD8 T cells in Susac syndrome. RNA totalling about 0.5 to 1 ug underwent reverse transcription with random hexamers. TCRdb recomputed calls from the immunoSEQ multiplex PCR reads with MiXCR, one row per CDR3 protein. The sample carries 100,000 to 110,000 distinct CDR3 sequences, around 96% recorded once. Material for sequencing was CD8+ T cells from PBMCs. Every receptor here comes from a human donor with Susac syndrome.

V usage is TRBV12-3 or TRBV12-4 and J usage is TRBJ2-7; 7 positions match TRBD1. This CDR3 is 17 amino acids long. The V gene end was trimmed by 6 bases and the J gene end by 2 bases; junction bases not matched to a gene: 16. Written as DNA, the CDR3 is TGTGCCAGCAGCTCCGCCCTTCTCAACAGGGGCCCCTACGAGCAGTACTTC. Residues: CASSSALLNRGPYEQYF.

The V and J genes are TRBV9 and TRBJ1-2; D ambiguous. This CDR3 is built from 14 residues. Trimming left V 4 bases short and J 1 base short, with 11 bases between. Germline V gene sequence: CDR1 SGDLS, CDR2 YYNGEE. The CDR3 DNA reads as TGTGCCAGCAGCCCAGCGGAAATTAACTATGGCTACACCTTC. This translates into CASSPAEINYGYTF.

CDR3 sequence: CASSGGEGTDTQYF. The CDR3 region has the DNA TGTGCCAGCAGTGGAGGGGAAGGCACAGATACGCAGTATTTT. The V call is TRBV12-3 or TRBV12-4, the J call TRBJ2-3; TRBD2 might be the D (6 bases). CDR3 length: 14 residues. The ends were cut back, 5 bases at V and 1 base at J, with 10 bases in the middle.

The chain couples TRBV27 to TRBJ1-4, with unresolved D. The germline CDR1 and CDR2 sequences are MNHEY and SMNVEV (reference sequence). V lost 2 bases, J lost 0 bases, and 7 bases lay in between. The CDR3 is 15 residues long. The CDR3 bases are TGTGCCAGCAGTTTACGGAGCGCAACTAATGAAAAACTGTTTTTT. Residues: CASSLRSATNEKLFF.

In nucleotides, the CDR3 is TGTGCCAGCGGGTACGGTCAGCCCCAGCATTTT. Its protein is CASGYGQPQHF. The rearrangement links TRBV27 to TRBJ1-5; D remains ambiguous. This CDR3 has 11 amino acids. Germline values: CDR1 MNHEY, CDR2 SMNVEV (reference sequence). V shed 8 bases and J shed 6 bases, with 8 bases lying between them.

The chain recombines TRBV20-1 with TRBJ2-5; 8 bases align to TRBD1. The ends lost 6 bases at V and 4 bases at J; junction bases unmatched: 4. Germline assignment: CDR1 DFQATT and CDR2 SNEGSKA (reference sequence). The length of the CDR3 is 12 residues. The CDR3 spells CSAPTGGETQYF. The CDR3 coding sequence is TGCAGTGCCCCCACAGGGGGAGAGACCCAGTACTTC.

The CDR3 protein is CSVEGLGGKLDTQYF. CDR3 coding DNA: TGCAGCGTTGAAGGTTTGGGGGGCAAGTTGGATACGCAGTATTTT. The chain couples TRBV29-1 to TRBJ2-3; the D call may be TRBD1 or TRBD2 (6 bases each). V was pared by 1 base and J by 6 bases, with 17 bases between. This CDR3 spans 15 amino acids. Germline values: CDR1 SQVTM, CDR2 ANQGSEA.

The chain has TRBV19 and TRBJ2-7, with 7 bases that match TRBD1. The CDR3 has 14 amino acids. J gave up 3 bases and V 6 bases, and 8 bases lay outside the gene matches. Germline CDR1 is LNHDA and CDR2 is SQIVND (reference sequence). This CDR3 reads CASSDRVGDYEQYF. Written as DNA, the CDR3 is TGTGCCAGTAGCGACAGGGTTGGGGACTACGAGCAGTACTTC.

V is TRBV3-1 and J is TRBJ2-3; D is unresolved. V lost 1 base to trimming and J lost 5 bases, with 4 bases between them. The CDR3 has 12 residues. Germline lookup yields CDR1 LGHDT and CDR2 YNNKEL (reference sequence). The CDR3 sequence is CASSQGEDTQYF. DNA of the CDR3: TGTGCCAGCAGCCAAGGGGAAGATACGCAGTATTTT.

The chain recombines TRBV20-1 with TRBJ2-1; unclear D gene. Trimming took 6 bases from V and 9 from J, leaving 12 bases between them. Germline values: CDR1 DFQATT, CDR2 SNEGSKA (reference sequence). The CDR3 has 11 residues. CDR3 coding DNA: TGCAGTGCCGAGTTGAGAGGTGAGCAGTTCTTC. It codes for CSAELRGEQFF.

The chain is built from TRBV2 and TRBJ1-2, with 10 positions matching TRBD1. The CDR3 runs 15 residues. V was clipped by 2 bases and J by 12 bases; unmatched bases: 12. Germline-derived CDR1 and CDR2 are SNHLY and FYNNEI. The CDR3 is CASSEKGDRGQVDTF. DNA for the CDR3: TGTGCCAGCAGTGAAAAGGGAGACAGGGGGCAGGTAGACACCTTC.

The J gene is TRBJ2-2, the V gene TRBV29-1; 11 bases agree with TRBD1. This CDR3 comprises 15 residues. Germline CDR1 reads SQVTM; CDR2 reads ANQGSEA. J was trimmed by 7 bases and V by 3 bases; bases with no gene match: 7. CDR3 nucleotide sequence: TGCAGCGTTGAGGCTAAGGACAGGGGGCTCGGGGAGCTGTTTTTT. It specifies CSVEAKDRGLGELFF.

This clonotype has a single count. V usage is TRBV3-1 and J usage is TRBJ2-4; D gene uncertain. Germline V gene data show CDR1 as LGHDT and CDR2 as YNNKEL (reference sequence). The V end was cut by 0 bases, the J end by 2 bases, with 5 bases between. The CDR3 runs to 14 residues. The CDR3 region has the DNA TGTGCCAGCAGCCAAGACCCGACCAAAAACATTCAGTACTTC. Translated: CASSQDPTKNIQYF.

The V call is TRBV21-1, the J call TRBJ2-1; TRBD2, the D gene given by the table, was not confirmed from the DNA. TRBV21-1 counts as a pseudogene. The CDR3 consists of 20 residues. CDR3 DNA: TGTGCCAGCAGCAAAGGGAGGCGGGGGACTAGCGGGGACAATTACAATGAGCAGTTCTTC. This encodes CASSKGRRGTSGDNYNEQFF.

This chain connects TRBV4-2 to TRBJ2-1; maybe TRBD1 (5 bases). Per germline, CDR1 LGHNA and CDR2 YNFKEQ. The CDR3 has 15 residues. V was pared by 0 bases and J by 5 bases, with 11 bases between. The CDR3 region has the DNA TGTGCCAGCAGCCAAGAAACTGGGGCTCACAATGAGCAGTTCTTC. It translates to CASSQETGAHNEQFF.

This chain joins TRBV9 and TRBJ2-3, with D possibly TRBD1 on 6 matching bases. The V end lost 4 bases, the J end lost 4 bases, and 19 bases lay between the germline ends. CDR3 size: 16 residues. The germline V gene encodes CDR1 SGDLS and CDR2 YYNGEE. Written as DNA, the CDR3 is TGTGCCAGCAGCTCCCGCCCCGCAGGGGAGCCAGATACGCAGTATTTT. Its protein is CASSSRPAGEPDTQYF.

The chain links TRBV29-1 to TRBJ2-4; tentative D call: TRBD1 (5 bases). Germline lookup yields CDR1 SQVTM and CDR2 ANQGSEA. This CDR3 region has 15 residues. Trimming stripped 1 base from V and 8 bases from J, with 18 bases between. CDR3 in DNA: TGCAGCGTTGAAGGGGGAACAGGACCGGCGCACATTCAGTACTTC. Protein product: CSVEGGTGPAHIQYF.

The chain couples TRBV7-9 to TRBJ1-4; D remains ambiguous. The CDR3 loop spans 13 amino acids. Trimming stripped 8 bases from V and 8 bases from J, with 15 bases between. CDR1 SEHNR and CDR2 FQNEAQ come from the germline V gene (reference sequence). The CDR3 region is CASDTGMREKLFF. CDR3 coding DNA: TGTGCCAGCGACACGGGGATGAGGGAAAAACTGTTTTTT.

The table lists this clonotype with a count of one. This chain joins TRBV4-1 and TRBJ2-3; D unclear. V lost 0 bases and J lost 2, with 6 bases in between. Germline loops: CDR1 MGHRA, CDR2 YSYEKL. CDR3 size: 14 residues. CDR3 residues: CASSQDGVTDTQYF. CDR3 bases: TGCGCCAGCAGCCAAGATGGAGTCACAGATACGCAGTATTTT.

Here the CDR3 DNA reads TGTGCCAGCAGCTTAGCTCCTAGCGGGGAGCTCACAGATACGCAGTATTTT. Its translation is CASSLAPSGELTDTQYF. The chain employs TRBV7-8 and TRBJ2-3; 9 nucleotides align to TRBD2. CDR1 is SGHVS and CDR2 is FQNEAQ in the germline V gene. With 0 bases clipped from V and 2 bases from J, the junction kept 6 bases outside the gene matches. This CDR3 has 17 residues.